These 22 T cell receptor beta chains came from one sample sequenced in a study of cytomegalovirus exposure and HLA in healthy donors. This PCR relied on a set of 60 Vbeta primers and 13 Jbeta primers. The data were produced by immunoSEQ multiplex PCR, yet TCRdb's version contains in-frame clones alone and is incomplete. The repertoire includes under 150,000 clones, over 70% of them detected once, and around 1.3% sits in the top ten. The specimen was PBMCs. The receptors derive from a woman aged 40 to 50 in good health and CMV-seronegative.

This sequence joins TRBV2 and TRBJ1-2; D possibly corresponds to TRBD1 (6 bases). CDR1 and CDR2 (germline): SNHLY, FYNNEI. V gave up 5 bases and J gave up 2 bases, with 18 bases separating them. The CDR3 covers 16 residues. The CDR3: CASSSNGQLRNYGYTF. CDR3 DNA: TGTGCCAGCAGTTCGAACGGACAGCTAAGGAACTATGGCTACACCTTC. The full variable domain, in which reference TRBV2 and TRBJ1-2 provide the parts outside the CDR3, is EPEVTQTPSHQVTQMGQEVILRCVPISNHLYFYWYRQILGQKVEFLVSFYNNEISEKSEIFDDQFSVERPDGSNFTLKIRSTKLEDSAMYFCASSSNGQLRNYGYTFGSGTRLTVV.

The rearrangement joins TRBV28 to TRBJ2-5, with TRBD2 as a possible D gene (6 bases). CDR3 length: 14 residues. V was clipped by 10 bases and J by 3 bases, with 18 bases between them. Germline assignment: CDR1 MDHEN and CDR2 SYDVKM. The CDR3 loop is CATQRRREKETQYF. CDR3 nucleotide sequence: TGTGCCACACAACGCAGGAGGGAAAAAGAGACCCAGTACTTC.

V usage is TRBV7-2 and J usage is TRBJ1-2; D call uncertain. CDR1 is SGHTA, CDR2 FQGNSA, per germline. The V end was cut by 5 bases, the J end by 4 bases, with 8 bases between. The CDR3 sequence is 12 residues long. The CDR3 DNA reads TGTGCCAGCAGCGGCAACCTCTATGGCTACACCTTC. Its translation: CASSGNLYGYTF.

The chain uses TRBV7-2 and TRBJ1-1, with 7 bases aligning to TRBD1. The ends lost 5 bases at V and 1 base at J; junction bases unmatched: 13. The CDR3 runs 17 residues. Germline-derived CDR1 and CDR2 are SGHTA and FQGNSA. CDR3 sequence reads: CASSTSTGTLGNTEAFF. CDR3 DNA: TGTGCCAGCAGCACCTCGACAGGGACTTTAGGGAACACTGAAGCTTTCTTT.

This chain uses TRBV29-1 with TRBJ1-4, with D unclear. CDR3 length equals 13 residues. Looked up from germline, CDR1 is SQVTM and CDR2 is ANQGSEA. V gave up 4 bases and J gave up 0 bases, with 6 bases separating them. CDR3 nucleotides: TGCAGCGTTGGAGTTGCAACTAATGAAAAACTGTTTTTT. This sequence encodes CSVGVATNEKLFF. Full variable domain (remainder filled in from reference TRBV29-1 and TRBJ1-4): SAVISQKPSRDICQRGTSLTIQCQVDSQVTMMFWYRQQPGQSLTLIATANQGSEATYESGFVIDKFPISRPNLTFSTLTVSNMSPEDSSIYLCSVGVATNEKLFFGSGTQLSVL.

This clone came up once. The V gene is TRBV10-3, the J gene TRBJ2-7; D perhaps matches TRBD2 (5 bases). Trimming pared 0 bases from V and 2 bases from J, leaving 8 bases between. The CDR3 is made up of 14 amino acids. The germline V gene has CDR1 ENHRY and CDR2 SYGVKD. CDR3 protein: CAISESTTPYEQYF. The CDR3 DNA reads TGTGCCATCAGTGAGTCGACTACCCCCTACGAGCAGTACTTC.

This chain links TRBV10-2 with TRBJ2-7; D is ambiguous. This CDR3 contains 11 residues. The V end lost 9 bases, the J end lost 3 bases, and 9 bases lay between the germline ends. Germline V gene lookup returns CDR1 WSHSY and CDR2 SAAADI. CDR3 in DNA: TGCGCCAGTTGGTCGAGCTACGAGCAGTACTTC. It specifies CASWSSYEQYF.

The rearrangement links TRBV6-6 to TRBJ1-2; 7 bases are shared with TRBD1. The J segment lost 6 bases and the V segment lost 7 bases, leaving 8 bases of the junction unmatched. Germline lookup yields CDR1 MNHNY and CDR2 SVGAGI (reference sequence). CDR3 length: 13 amino acids. The CDR3 loop is CASNTPGQDGYTF. DNA for the CDR3: TGTGCCAGCAACACGCCTGGACAGGATGGCTACACCTTC.

J is TRBJ1-2 and V is TRBV4-2, with TRBD1 as a possible D gene (6 bases). The V gene's germline CDR1 is LGHNA and CDR2 YNFKEQ. Trimming cost V 5 bases and J 4 bases, with 11 bases left between them. The CDR3 runs to 13 residues. The CDR3 reads CASSGGSGYGYTF. The CDR3 DNA reads as TGTGCCAGCAGCGGGGGCTCGGGCTATGGCTACACCTTC.

In the case of this clone: The same CDR3 can be traced to other DNA sequences in this sample. DNA for the CDR3: TGTGCCAGCAGTTTATTAGGAGGGTATAATTCACCCCTCCACTTT. Its translation is CASSLLGGYNSPLHF. The rearrangement links TRBV27 to TRBJ1-6; D gene uncertain. The CDR3 consists of 15 residues. V dropped 1 base and J dropped 4 bases, with 8 bases sitting between them. The germline V gene has CDR1 MNHEY and CDR2 SMNVEV (reference sequence).

In this sample, this clone turned up once. This sequence joins TRBV7-3 and TRBJ1-6; D gene unclear. CDR1 and CDR2 from the germline V gene are SGHTA and FQGTGA. Trimming removed 2 bases from V and 2 bases from J, with 7 bases in between. The CDR3 runs to 15 residues. The CDR3 DNA follows: TGTGCCAGCAGCTTAGCCGGGACCTATAATTCACCCCTCCACTTT. It is translated as CASSLAGTYNSPLHF.

This chain connects TRBV7-8 to TRBJ2-3; weak D call: TRBD2 (5 bases). There are 14 residues in the CDR3. The germline V and J ends were trimmed by 2 bases and 1 base, with 7 bases remaining between them. Germline V CDR1 and CDR2: SGHVS, FQNEAQ. The CDR3 coding sequence is TGTGCCAGCAGCTTAAGAGCGGGCACAGATACGCAGTATTTT. Its protein is CASSLRAGTDTQYF.

The V gene is TRBV29-1, the J gene TRBJ2-2, with no clear D. The CDR3 is 11 amino acids. The germline CDR1 and CDR2 sequences are SQVTM and ANQGSEA. V lost 7 bases and J 0 bases, leaving 3 bases between the germline ends. CDR3 amino acids: CSAANTGELFF. In DNA, the CDR3 is TGCAGCGCAGCGAACACCGGGGAGCTGTTTTTT.

Concerning this clone itself: Other nucleotide sequences from this sample produce the same CDR3. The chain links TRBV7-6 to TRBJ1-4; 7 bases are a match to TRBD1. The CDR3 is 14 amino acids. Trimming removed 5 bases from V and 2 bases from J; junction bases left unmatched: 2. Germline CDR1 is SGHVS and CDR2 is FNYEAQ. The CDR3 DNA sequence: TGTGCCAGCAGCGAGGACAGGACTAATGAAAAACTGTTTTTT. This gives the protein CASSEDRTNEKLFF.

The chain employs TRBV19 and TRBJ1-2; 9 nucleotides line up with TRBD1. The CDR3 sequence is 12 residues long. The V gene end was trimmed by 6 bases and the J gene end by 7 bases; junction bases not matched to a gene: 3. Germline CDR1 reads LNHDA; CDR2 reads SQIVND (reference sequence). The CDR3 coding sequence is TGTGCCAGTAGACCGACAGGGGGTGGCTACACCTTC. The encoded protein is CASRPTGGGYTF. Full variable domain (rest looked up from reference TRBV19 and TRBJ1-2): DGGITQSPKYLFRKEGQNVTLSCEQNLNHDAMYWYRQDPGQGLRLIYYSQIVNDFQKGDIAEGYSVSREKKESFPLTVTSAQKNPTAFYLCASRPTGGGYTFGSGTRLTVV.

This clone was seen only a few times. The chain links TRBV12-5 to TRBJ1-2; 7 positions agree with TRBD1. The CDR3 totals 15 residues. Germline V CDR1 and CDR2: LGHNT, FRNRAP. The V gene end was trimmed by 1 base and the J gene end by 4 bases; junction bases not matched to a gene: 6. CDR3 nucleotides: TGTGCTAGTGGTTTGGGCGGACAGGCTATCTATGGCTACACCTTC. Residues: CASGLGGQAIYGYTF.

V usage is TRBV4-1 and J usage is TRBJ1-2; TRBD1 matches at 7 bases. The CDR3 spans 14 residues. In germline, CDR1 is MGHRA, CDR2 YSYEKL. The V gene end was trimmed by 2 bases and the J gene end by 7 bases; junction bases not matched to a gene: 7. Here the CDR3 reads CASSQNRDSAGYTF. Written as DNA, the CDR3 is TGCGCCAGCAGCCAAAACCGGGACAGTGCTGGCTACACCTTC.

The rearrangement uses TRBV9 and TRBJ1-6, with D maybe TRBD1 (5 bases). V was trimmed by 0 bases and J by 7 bases, leaving 14 bases between them. The CDR3 spans 16 residues. CDR1 is SGDLS and CDR2 is YYNGEE in the germline V gene. DNA of the CDR3: TGTGCCAGCAGCGTAGATCCGCCGGGGGAGAATTCACCCCTCCACTTT. Its protein product is CASSVDPPGENSPLHF.

This clone was detected only a few times. V gene TRBV29-1 combines with J gene TRBJ2-1, with 7 bases that match TRBD1. CDR1 and CDR2 from the germline V gene are SQVTM and ANQGSEA. V shed 3 bases, J shed 0 bases, and the junction held 11 bases outside the gene matches. This CDR3 spans 17 amino acids. The CDR3 bases are TGCAGCGTTGAGGGCCAGACAGGGTTCGGCTCCTACAATGAGCAGTTCTTC. Translating gives CSVEGQTGFGSYNEQFF.

The V gene is TRBV15, the J gene TRBJ2-7; D is perhaps TRBD2 (5 bases). Germline V gives CDR1 LNHNV, CDR2 YYDKDF (reference sequence). The CDR3 consists of 14 residues. The ends were cut back, 0 bases at V and 3 bases at J, with 9 bases in the middle. In nucleotides, the CDR3 is TGTGCCACCAGCAGAGAGGGGAGAGGCTACGAGCAGTACTTC. Amino acid sequence: CATSREGRGYEQYF. Using reference TRBV15 and TRBJ2-7 for the parts outside the CDR3, the full variable domain is DAMVIQNPRYQVTQFGKPVTLSCSQTLNHNVMYWYQQKSSQAPKLLFHYYDKDFNNEADTPDNFQSRRPNTSFCFLDIRSPGLGDTAMYLCATSREGRGYEQYFGPGTRLTVT.

This clone was seen more than once but under ten times. The chain couples TRBV5-4 to TRBJ1-1; a weak D match, TRBD1 (5 bases). In germline, CDR1 is SGHNT, CDR2 YYREEE (reference sequence). The V and J ends lost 0 bases and 5 bases respectively, with 14 bases between them. This CDR3 spans 15 amino acids. The CDR3 nucleotides read TGTGCCAGCAGCTTGGCCGGGACTGCGGGGACTGAAGCTTTCTTT. It specifies CASSLAGTAGTEAFF. Variable domain in full (rest from reference TRBV5-4 and TRBJ1-1): ETGVTQSPTHLIKTRGQQVTLRCSSQSGHNTVSWYQQALGQGPQFIFQYYREEENGRGNFPPRFSGLQFPNYSSELNVNALELDDSALYLCASSLAGTAGTEAFFGQGTRLTVV.

The chain is built from TRBV4-2 and TRBJ2-7, with 10 bases fitting TRBD2. This CDR3 has 15 amino acids. Germline loops: CDR1 LGHNA, CDR2 YNFKEQ. V gave up 0 bases and J gave up 4 bases; unmatched junction bases: 3. CDR3 bases: TGTGCCAGCAGCCAAGACCCAGCGGGGGGGTACGAGCAGTACTTC. Residues: CASSQDPAGGYEQYF.